Listed here are 5 T cell receptor beta chains from one sample, sequenced in a study of blood T cell repertoires in COVID-19. Using immunoSEQ multiplex PCR, the repertoire was profiled, and TCRdb retains in-frame clones only, with some absent. The sample lists about 85,000 clones, around nine tenths seen once, with 5% to 6.5% in the top ten. Specimen: peripheral blood. Receptors originate from a man between 60 and 75 years old with acute or convalescent COVID-19.

The gene calls are TRBV7-2 and TRBJ1-1; D unclear. Trimming removed 8 bases at V and 6 bases at J, with 13 bases between. This CDR3 has 12 amino acids. The germline CDR1 and CDR2 sequences are SGHTA and FQGNSA. This chain's CDR3 is CASRGRAAEAFF. DNA for the CDR3: TGTGCCAGCCGAGGGAGGGCAGCTGAAGCTTTCTTT.

V gene TRBV5-4 combines with J gene TRBJ2-7; 11 bases agree with TRBD1. Germline V lookup: CDR1 SGHNT, CDR2 YYREEE (reference sequence). The ends lost 3 bases at V and 0 bases at J; junction bases unmatched: 8. CDR3 length: 17 residues. The CDR3 nucleotides are TGTGCCAGCAGCTATGGTGGAGGGACAGGGGGCTCCTACGAGCAGTACTTC. It specifies CASSYGGGTGGSYEQYF.

The rearrangement links TRBV3-1 (or the pseudogene TRBV3-2) to TRBJ1-1, with TRBD1 matching 10 bases. Trimming removed 11 bases from V and 4 bases from J; junction bases left unmatched: 16. CDR1 is LGHDT and CDR2 is YNNKEL in the germline V gene (reference sequence). The CDR3 is made up of 16 amino acids. CDR3 bases: TGTGCCGGCGTTCCCGGGACAGGGGTAGAGAGCACTGAAGCTTTCTTT. Residues: CAGVPGTGVESTEAFF.

The chain carries TRBV7-9 and TRBJ2-7; D possibly corresponds to TRBD1 (5 bases). V lost 0 bases and J 2 bases, leaving 20 bases between the germline ends. Germline V gene sequence: CDR1 SEHNR, CDR2 FQNEAQ (reference sequence). This CDR3 has 18 amino acids. CDR3 sequence reads: CASSLARLLAGMAYEQYF. CDR3 DNA: TGTGCCAGCAGCTTAGCTCGTCTGTTGGCAGGGATGGCCTACGAGCAGTACTTC.

J is TRBJ1-2 and V is TRBV27, with D perhaps matching TRBD1 (5 bases). V was shortened by 2 bases and J by 4 bases, with 11 bases between the two germline ends. Germline-derived CDR1 and CDR2 are MNHEY and SMNVEV (reference sequence). The CDR3 runs 14 residues. The CDR3 region has the DNA TGTGCCAGCAGTTTAGCGGCGGACATCTATGGCTACACCTTC. Protein product: CASSLAADIYGYTF.